These 9 T cell receptor beta chains originate from one sample sequenced in a study of blood T cell repertoires in COVID-19. TCRdb keeps only in-frame clones here, not all; method: immunoSEQ multiplex PCR. This sample carries some 98,000 clones, 82% of them seen once, and the ten largest clones take under 13%. Sequenced: peripheral blood. These receptors were taken from an older man with active or convalescent COVID-19.

The rearrangement links TRBV5-1 to TRBJ2-3; 8 nucleotides line up with TRBD2. Germline V CDR1 and CDR2: SGHRS, YFSETQ. The CDR3 extends over 14 amino acids. V shed 4 bases and J 2 bases; nucleotides not matched to a gene: 3. The CDR3 reads CASSHGGVTDTQYF. Written as DNA, the CDR3 is TGCGCCAGCAGCCACGGGGGGGTCACAGATACGCAGTATTTT.

The chain uses TRBV28 and TRBJ1-1; 7 bases fit TRBD1. The V gene end was trimmed by 4 bases and the J gene end by 4 bases; junction bases not matched to a gene: 6. The CDR3 covers 14 residues. Germline V gene lookup returns CDR1 MDHEN and CDR2 SYDVKM. The CDR3 nucleotides read TGTGCCAGCAGTTGGAGGGGGCGCAGCACTGAAGCTTTCTTT. Encoded protein: CASSWRGRSTEAFF.

This clone was observed a single time. The chain recombines TRBV6-4 with TRBJ1-1; TRBD1 agrees at 7 bases. The CDR3 spans 13 residues. V gave up 6 bases and J gave up 8 bases; unmatched junction bases: 9. Germline V lookup: CDR1 MRHNA, CDR2 SNTAGT. This CDR3 reads CASRRNRGAEAFF. The CDR3 region has the DNA TGTGCCAGCAGAAGAAACAGGGGCGCCGAAGCTTTCTTT.

This clone showed up just a few times. The V call is TRBV2, the J call TRBJ1-2; D is unclear. Germline V gene data show CDR1 as SNHLY and CDR2 as FYNNEI. The V gene lost 6 bases and the J gene lost 8 bases, with 16 bases spanning the gap. The CDR3 extends over 13 amino acids. In nucleotides, the CDR3 is TGTGCCAGCAGCGTCGAGGATTCCGTCGGCTACACCTTC. This sequence encodes CASSVEDSVGYTF.

The chain joins TRBV3-1 (or the pseudogene TRBV3-2) to TRBJ2-1, with 10 bases aligning to TRBD2. V lost 4 bases to trimming and J lost 8 bases; unmatched junction nucleotides: 5. CDR1 is LGHDT and CDR2 is YNNKEL in the germline V gene (reference sequence). The CDR3 runs to 14 residues. CDR3 in amino acids: CASSLSGGPDEQFF. CDR3 coding DNA: TGTGCCAGCAGCCTTAGCGGGGGGCCCGATGAGCAGTTCTTC.

The J gene is TRBJ2-2, the V gene TRBV11-3; D is possibly TRBD2 (5 bases). This CDR3 has 12 residues. With 4 bases removed from V and 6 bases from J, the gap between germline ends came to 6 bases. Per the germline V gene, CDR1 is SGHNT and CDR2 is YENEEA. The CDR3 here is CASSWRPGELFF. The CDR3 nucleotides are TGTGCCAGCAGCTGGAGGCCCGGGGAGCTGTTTTTT.

The rearrangement uses TRBV5-1 and TRBJ2-2; 7 bases agree with TRBD2. CDR3 length equals 15 residues. The germline V gene has CDR1 SGHRS and CDR2 YFSETQ. V lost 5 bases, J lost 4 bases, and 8 bases stayed unmatched. The CDR3 DNA is TGCGCCAGCAGTAGGGCGGGGGACCTCACCGGGGAGCTGTTTTTT. Translated, it gives CASSRAGDLTGELFF.

This chain connects TRBV4-2 to TRBJ2-3; 11 bases agree with TRBD2. Germline V gives CDR1 LGHNA, CDR2 YNFKEQ. Trimming took 4 bases from V and 3 from J; bases not matched to a gene: 12. The CDR3 contains 18 residues. The CDR3 coding sequence is TGTGCCAGCAGCCCCCGGGCCCTAGCGGGGGGCCTGACAGATACGCAGTATTTT. It codes for CASSPRALAGGLTDTQYF.

The chain carries TRBV11-3 and TRBJ1-1; possibly TRBD1 for D (5 bases). CDR1 is SGHNT, CDR2 YENEEA, per germline. The CDR3 totals 13 residues. The V end lost 6 bases, the J end lost 5 bases, and 13 bases lay between the germline ends. CDR3 in DNA: TGTGCCAGCAGTCAGGGTGTGCGAACTGAAGCTTTCTTT. Translated: CASSQGVRTEAFF. Drawing the rest from reference TRBV11-3 and TRBJ1-1, the complete variable domain is EAGVVQSPRYKIIEKKQPVAFWCNPISGHNTLYWYLQNLGQGPELLIRYENEEAVDDSQLPKDRFSAERLKGVDSTLKIQPAELGDSAVYLCASSQGVRTEAFFGQGTRLTVV.